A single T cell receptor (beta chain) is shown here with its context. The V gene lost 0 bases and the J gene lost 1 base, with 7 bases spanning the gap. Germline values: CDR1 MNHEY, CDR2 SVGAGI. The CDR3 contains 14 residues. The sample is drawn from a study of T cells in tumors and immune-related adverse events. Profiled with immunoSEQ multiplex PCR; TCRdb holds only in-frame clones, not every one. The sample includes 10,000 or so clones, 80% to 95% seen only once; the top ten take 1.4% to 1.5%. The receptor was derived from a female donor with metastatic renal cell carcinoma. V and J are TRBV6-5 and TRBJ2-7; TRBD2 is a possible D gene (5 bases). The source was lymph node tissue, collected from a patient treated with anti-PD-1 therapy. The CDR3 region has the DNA TGTGCCAGCAGTTACTCGGACTTTTCCTACGAGCAGTACTTC. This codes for CASSYSDFSYEQYF.